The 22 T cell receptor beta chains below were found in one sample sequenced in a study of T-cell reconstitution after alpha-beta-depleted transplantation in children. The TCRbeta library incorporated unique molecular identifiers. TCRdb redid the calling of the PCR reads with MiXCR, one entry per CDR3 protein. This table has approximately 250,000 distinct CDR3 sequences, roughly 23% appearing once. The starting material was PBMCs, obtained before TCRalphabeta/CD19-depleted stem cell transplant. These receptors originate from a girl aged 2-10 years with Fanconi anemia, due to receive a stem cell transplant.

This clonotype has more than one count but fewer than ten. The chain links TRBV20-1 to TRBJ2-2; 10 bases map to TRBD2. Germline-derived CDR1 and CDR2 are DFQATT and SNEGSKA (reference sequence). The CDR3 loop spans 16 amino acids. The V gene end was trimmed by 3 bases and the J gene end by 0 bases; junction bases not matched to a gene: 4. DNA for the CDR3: TGCAGTGCTAGGGTAGCGGGGGGCGCGAACACCGGGGAGCTGTTTTTT. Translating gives CSARVAGGANTGELFF.

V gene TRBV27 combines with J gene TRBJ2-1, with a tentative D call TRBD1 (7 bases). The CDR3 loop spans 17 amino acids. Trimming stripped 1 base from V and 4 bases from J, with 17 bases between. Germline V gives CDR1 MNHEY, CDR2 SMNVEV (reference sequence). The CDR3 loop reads CASSLYTPTGRYNEQFF. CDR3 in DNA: TGTGCCAGCAGTTTATATACCCCGACAGGGAGGTACAATGAGCAGTTCTTC.

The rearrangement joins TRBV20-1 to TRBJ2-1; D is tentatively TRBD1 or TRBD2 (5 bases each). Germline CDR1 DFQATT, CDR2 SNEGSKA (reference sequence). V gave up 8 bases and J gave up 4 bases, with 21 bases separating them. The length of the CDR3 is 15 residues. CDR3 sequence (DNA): TGCAGTCTTGGGGCTCGAACTAGGGAGTACAATGAGCAGTTCTTC. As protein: CSLGARTREYNEQFF.

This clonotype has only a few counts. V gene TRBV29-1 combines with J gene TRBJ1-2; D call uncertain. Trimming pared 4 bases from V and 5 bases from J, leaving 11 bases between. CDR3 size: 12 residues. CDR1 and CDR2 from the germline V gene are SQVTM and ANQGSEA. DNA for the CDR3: TGCAGCGTTGTGGGGTCCGATTATGGCTACACCTTC. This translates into CSVVGSDYGYTF.

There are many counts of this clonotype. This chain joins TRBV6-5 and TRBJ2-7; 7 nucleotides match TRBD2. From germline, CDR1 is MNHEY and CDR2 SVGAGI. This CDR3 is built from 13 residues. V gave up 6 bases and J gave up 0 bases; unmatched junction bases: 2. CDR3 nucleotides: TGTGCCAGCAGCACTAGCGACTCCTACGAGCAGTACTTC. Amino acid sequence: CASSTSDSYEQYF.

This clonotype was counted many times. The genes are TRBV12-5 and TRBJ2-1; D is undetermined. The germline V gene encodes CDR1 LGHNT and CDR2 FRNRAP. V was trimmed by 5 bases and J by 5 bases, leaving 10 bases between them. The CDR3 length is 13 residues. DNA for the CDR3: TGTGCTAGTGGTAAGATAGGCAACAATGAGCAGTTCTTC. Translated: CASGKIGNNEQFF.

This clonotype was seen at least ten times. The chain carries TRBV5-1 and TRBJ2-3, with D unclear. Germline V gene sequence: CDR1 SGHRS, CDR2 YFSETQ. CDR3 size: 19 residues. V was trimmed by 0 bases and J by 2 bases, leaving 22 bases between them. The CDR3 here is CASSLGNSIVKFHTDTQYF. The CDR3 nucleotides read TGCGCCAGCAGCTTGGGGAACTCGATTGTAAAATTTCACACAGATACGCAGTATTTT.

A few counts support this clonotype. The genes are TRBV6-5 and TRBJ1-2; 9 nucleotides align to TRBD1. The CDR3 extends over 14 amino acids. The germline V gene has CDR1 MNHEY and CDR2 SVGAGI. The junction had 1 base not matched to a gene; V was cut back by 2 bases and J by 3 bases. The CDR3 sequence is CASSYRTGDYGYTF. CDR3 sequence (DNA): TGTGCCAGCAGTTACAGGACAGGGGACTATGGCTACACCTTC.

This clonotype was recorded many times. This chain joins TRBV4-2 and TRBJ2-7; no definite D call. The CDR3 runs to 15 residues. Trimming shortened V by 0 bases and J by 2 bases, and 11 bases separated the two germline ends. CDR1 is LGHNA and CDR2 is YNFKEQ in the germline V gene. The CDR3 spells CASSQDSGYTYEQYF. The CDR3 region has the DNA TGTGCCAGCAGCCAAGATTCTGGATACACCTACGAGCAGTACTTC.

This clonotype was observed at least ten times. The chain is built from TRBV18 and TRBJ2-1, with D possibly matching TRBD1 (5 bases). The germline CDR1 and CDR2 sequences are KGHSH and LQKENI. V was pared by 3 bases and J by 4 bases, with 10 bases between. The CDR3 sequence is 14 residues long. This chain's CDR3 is CASSPNRKYNEQFF. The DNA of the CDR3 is TGTGCCAGCTCACCTAACAGGAAATACAATGAGCAGTTCTTC.

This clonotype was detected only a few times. CDR3 bases: TGTGCCAGCAGCCAAGTGGACTCCACGTACAATGAGCAGTTCTTC. It yields the protein CASSQVDSTYNEQFF. This chain uses TRBV3-1 with TRBJ2-1, with D possibly TRBD2 on 5 matching bases. Looked up from germline, CDR1 is LGHDT and CDR2 is YNNKEL (reference sequence). Trimming pared 1 base from V and 4 bases from J, leaving 11 bases between. This CDR3 is built from 15 residues.

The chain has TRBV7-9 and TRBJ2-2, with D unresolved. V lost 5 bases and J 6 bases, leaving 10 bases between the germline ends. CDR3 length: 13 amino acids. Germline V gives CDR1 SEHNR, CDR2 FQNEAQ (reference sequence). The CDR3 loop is CASSRYQSGELFF. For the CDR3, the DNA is TGTGCCAGCAGCCGCTACCAATCCGGGGAGCTGTTTTTT.

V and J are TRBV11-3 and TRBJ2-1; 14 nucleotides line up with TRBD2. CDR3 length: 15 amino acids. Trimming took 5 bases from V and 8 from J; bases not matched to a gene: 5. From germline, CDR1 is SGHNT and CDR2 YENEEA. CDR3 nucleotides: TGTGCCAGCAGCGCGGGGACTAGCGGGAGACATGAGCAGTTCTTC. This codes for CASSAGTSGRHEQFF. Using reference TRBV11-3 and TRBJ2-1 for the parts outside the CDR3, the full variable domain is EAGVVQSPRYKIIEKKQPVAFWCNPISGHNTLYWYLQNLGQGPELLIRYENEEAVDDSQLPKDRFSAERLKGVDSTLKIQPAELGDSAVYLCASSAGTSGRHEQFFGPGTRLTVL.

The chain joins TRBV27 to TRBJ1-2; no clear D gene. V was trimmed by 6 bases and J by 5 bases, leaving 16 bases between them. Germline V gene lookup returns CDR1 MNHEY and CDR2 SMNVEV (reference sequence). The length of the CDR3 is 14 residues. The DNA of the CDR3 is TGTGCCAGCAGCCCATGGGGAGCAAGATATGGCTACACCTTC. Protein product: CASSPWGARYGYTF.

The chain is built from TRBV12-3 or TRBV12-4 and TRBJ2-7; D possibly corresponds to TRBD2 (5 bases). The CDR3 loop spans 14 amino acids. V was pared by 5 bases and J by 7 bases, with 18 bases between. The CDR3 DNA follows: TGTGCCAGCAGTAAAAGGACTTCCTCCGGGGAGCAGTACTTC. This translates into CASSKRTSSGEQYF.

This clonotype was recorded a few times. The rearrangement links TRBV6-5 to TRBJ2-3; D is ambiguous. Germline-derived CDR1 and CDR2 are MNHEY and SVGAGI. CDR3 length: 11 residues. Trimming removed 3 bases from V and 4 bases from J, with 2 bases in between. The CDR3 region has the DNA TGTGCCAGCAGTTATTCAGATACGCAGTATTTT. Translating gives CASSYSDTQYF.

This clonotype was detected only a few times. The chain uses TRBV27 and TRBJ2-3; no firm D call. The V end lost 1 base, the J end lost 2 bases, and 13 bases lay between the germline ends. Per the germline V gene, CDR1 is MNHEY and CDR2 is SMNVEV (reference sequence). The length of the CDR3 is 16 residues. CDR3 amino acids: CASSLYGLPFTDTQYF. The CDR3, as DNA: TGTGCCAGCAGTTTATACGGCCTCCCCTTCACAGATACGCAGTATTTT.

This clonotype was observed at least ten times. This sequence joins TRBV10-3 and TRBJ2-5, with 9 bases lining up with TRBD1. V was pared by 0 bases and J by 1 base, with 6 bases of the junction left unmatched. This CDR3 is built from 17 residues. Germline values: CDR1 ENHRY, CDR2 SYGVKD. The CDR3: CAISESRATGGQETQYF. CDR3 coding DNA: TGTGCCATCAGTGAGTCGAGAGCGACAGGGGGCCAAGAGACCCAGTACTTC.

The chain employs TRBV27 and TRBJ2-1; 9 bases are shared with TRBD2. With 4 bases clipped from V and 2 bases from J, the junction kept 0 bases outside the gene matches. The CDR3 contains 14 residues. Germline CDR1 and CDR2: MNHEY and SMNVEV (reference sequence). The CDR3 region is CASSSSGTYNEQFF. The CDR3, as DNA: TGTGCCAGCAGTTCTAGCGGGACCTACAATGAGCAGTTCTTC.

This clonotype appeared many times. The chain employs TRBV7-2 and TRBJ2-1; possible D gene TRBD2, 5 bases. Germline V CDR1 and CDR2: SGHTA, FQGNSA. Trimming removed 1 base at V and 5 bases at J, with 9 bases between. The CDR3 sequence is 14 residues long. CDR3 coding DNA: TGTGCCAGCAGCTTAGTTCGAGGGAACAATGAGCAGTTCTTC. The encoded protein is CASSLVRGNNEQFF.

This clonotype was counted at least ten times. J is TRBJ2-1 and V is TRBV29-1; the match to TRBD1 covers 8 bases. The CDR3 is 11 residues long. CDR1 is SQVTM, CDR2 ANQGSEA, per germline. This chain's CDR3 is CSSLQGAKQFF. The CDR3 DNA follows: TGCAGTAGCCTTCAGGGGGCCAAGCAGTTCTTC.

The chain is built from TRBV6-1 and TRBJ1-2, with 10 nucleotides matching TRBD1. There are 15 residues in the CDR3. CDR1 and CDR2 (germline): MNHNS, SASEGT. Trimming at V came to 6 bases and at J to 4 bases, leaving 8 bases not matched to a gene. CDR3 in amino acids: CASSTTGGGSYGYTF. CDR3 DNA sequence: TGTGCCAGCAGCACGACAGGGGGCGGAAGCTATGGCTACACCTTC.